The 20 T cell receptor beta chains given below trace back to one sample, sequenced in a study of blood T cell repertoires in COVID-19. Here immunoSEQ multiplex PCR was the method, and the copy in TCRdb shows in-frame clones only, minus some. The table shows roughly 100,000 clones, with about 80% occurring only once. The sequenced sample consisted of peripheral blood. The receptors were sampled from a human donor in a cohort sampled during active COVID-19.

In nucleotides, the CDR3 is TGTGCCAGCATACCCGGGACAGGGCATAATCAGCCCCAGCATTTT. As protein: CASIPGTGHNQPQHF. The chain joins TRBV5-8 to TRBJ1-5; 9 nucleotides agree with TRBD1. CDR1 is SGHTS, CDR2 YDEGEE, per germline. The length of the CDR3 is 15 residues. J gave up 4 bases and V 6 bases, and 8 bases lay outside the gene matches.

This rearrangement joins TRBV5-8 to TRBJ1-2; D not certain. Germline values: CDR1 SGHTS, CDR2 YDEGEE. Between the trimmed V and J ends, which lost 3 bases and 4 bases, there was a span of 13 bases. This CDR3 has 14 amino acids. The CDR3 is CASSSLQNPYGYTF. The CDR3 DNA sequence: TGTGCCAGCAGCTCTTTGCAGAATCCCTATGGCTACACCTTC.

Here the CDR3 reads CASSGRGRSGELFF. CDR3 nucleotides: TGTGCCAGCAGCGGGCGGGGGCGTTCCGGGGAGCTGTTTTTT. The J gene is TRBJ2-2, the V gene TRBV7-9, with a possible D match to TRBD2 (7 bases). This CDR3 has 14 residues. Trimming shortened V by 5 bases and J by 6 bases, and 13 bases separated the two germline ends. The germline V gene encodes CDR1 SEHNR and CDR2 FQNEAQ (reference sequence).

This sequence joins TRBV20-1 and TRBJ2-3, with TRBD2 matching over 15 bases. CDR1 DFQATT and CDR2 SNEGSKA come from the germline V gene (reference sequence). There are 17 residues in the CDR3. With V trimmed by 3 bases and J by 4 bases, 8 bases remained unmatched. This CDR3 reads CSASTGLAGGLPDTQYF. The CDR3 coding sequence is TGCAGTGCTAGTACCGGACTAGCGGGGGGGTTGCCAGATACGCAGTATTTT.

This sequence joins TRBV6-6 and TRBJ1-1; TRBD1 agrees at 7 bases. Per germline, CDR1 MNHNY and CDR2 SVGAGI (reference sequence). The CDR3 contains 14 residues. V was pared by 6 bases and J by 1 base, with 5 bases of the junction left unmatched. In nucleotides, the CDR3 is TGTGCCAGCAGAGACAGGGTATCGAACACTGAAGCTTTCTTT. Its protein is CASRDRVSNTEAFF.

This chain links TRBV5-1 with TRBJ2-5; 9 bases match TRBD1. CDR1 and CDR2 from the germline V gene are SGHRS and YFSETQ. The CDR3 totals 14 residues. Unmatched junction bases numbered 6, after V lost 4 bases and J lost 5 bases. The CDR3 bases are TGCGCCAGCAGCCCACAGGGGGCTTGGGAGACCCAGTACTTC. Its protein product is CASSPQGAWETQYF.

CDR3 in amino acids: CASSPTGGQKSSAFF. In DNA form, the CDR3 reads TGTGCCAGCAGCCCCACCGGGGGGCAGAAGTCCTCAGCTTTCTTT. The J gene is TRBJ1-1, the V gene TRBV6-6, with D possibly TRBD1 on 6 matching bases. V dropped 6 bases and J dropped 10 bases, with 24 bases sitting between them. The germline CDR1 and CDR2 sequences are MNHNY and SVGAGI (reference sequence). This CDR3 contains 15 residues.

V and J are TRBV6-5 and TRBJ1-3, with D possibly TRBD1 on 5 matching bases. Germline assignment: CDR1 MNHEY and CDR2 SVGAGI. This CDR3 comprises 15 residues. V lost 6 bases and J lost 6, with 18 bases in between. CDR3 region: CASSPPPGLINTIYF. The CDR3 coding sequence is TGTGCCAGCAGCCCCCCCCCGGGACTAATAAACACCATATATTTT.

The chain employs TRBV6-5 and TRBJ2-7; 8 positions match TRBD1. CDR3 length equals 14 residues. V was pared by 10 bases and J by 4 bases, with 12 bases of the junction left unmatched. Germline loops: CDR1 MNHEY, CDR2 SVGAGI. CDR3 sequence (DNA): TGTGCCATCTACAAAAGGGACAGGATTTACGAGCAGTACTTC. Its protein product is CAIYKRDRIYEQYF.

The chain carries TRBV4-3 and TRBJ2-7, with a possible D match to TRBD1 (6 bases). The CDR3 consists of 15 residues. Germline CDR1 LGHNA, CDR2 YSLEER. The V end lost 3 bases, the J end lost 7 bases, and 19 bases lay between the germline ends. The CDR3: CASSQARTGPGEQYF. The CDR3 nucleotides read TGCGCCAGCAGCCAGGCACGCACAGGGCCGGGGGAGCAGTACTTC.

The rearrangement joins TRBV7-2 to TRBJ1-6, with unresolved D. The CDR3 consists of 15 residues. The V end lost 1 base, the J end lost 5 bases, and 9 bases lay between the germline ends. Germline loops: CDR1 SGHTA, CDR2 FQGNSA. The CDR3 protein is CASSLGSGNNSPLHF. The CDR3 region has the DNA TGTGCCAGCAGCTTAGGCAGCGGAAATAATTCACCCCTCCACTTT.

This clone appeared a single time. This chain links TRBV5-1 with TRBJ2-2; 14 bases line up with TRBD2. CDR1 is SGHRS and CDR2 is YFSETQ in the germline V gene. V trimming: 4 bases; J trimming: 2 bases; junction bases outside the gene matches: 7. This CDR3 is built from 18 residues. For the CDR3, the DNA is TGCGCCAGCAGCCGGGGACTAGCGGGGGTCCTAAACACCGGGGAGCTGTTTTTT. Protein sequence: CASSRGLAGVLNTGELFF.

This chain connects TRBV5-8 to TRBJ1-2; tentative D call: TRBD1 (5 bases). This CDR3 contains 14 residues. V was trimmed by 1 base and J by 4 bases, leaving 11 bases between them. Germline CDR1 and CDR2: SGHTS and YDEGEE. The CDR3 sequence is CASSLTGGSYGYTF. The CDR3 region has the DNA TGTGCCAGCAGCTTGACAGGCGGCAGCTATGGCTACACCTTC.

The chain links TRBV5-1 to TRBJ2-3; 9 bases align to TRBD2. Germline V gene lookup returns CDR1 SGHRS and CDR2 YFSETQ. The length of the CDR3 is 16 residues. J was trimmed by 5 bases and V by 1 base; bases with no gene match: 8. The CDR3 DNA reads TGCGCCAGCAGCTTGTTAGCGGGAGCCTCGGGAGATACGCAGTATTTT. Amino acid sequence: CASSLLAGASGDTQYF.

The chain recombines TRBV3-1 (or the pseudogene TRBV3-2) with TRBJ1-3; perhaps TRBD1 as D (5 bases). Germline CDR1 is LGHDT and CDR2 is YNNKEL (reference sequence). Trimming took off 0 bases at V and 3 bases at J, with 15 bases between the two ends. This CDR3 is built from 17 residues. CDR3: CASSQETLAGGGNTIYF. The DNA for the CDR3 is TGTGCCAGCAGCCAAGAAACATTGGCCGGGGGTGGAAACACCATATATTTT.

This clone was seen a few times. This sequence joins TRBV27 and TRBJ1-5; 7 bases map to TRBD1. CDR3 size: 19 residues. The ends lost 7 bases at V and 2 bases at J; junction bases unmatched: 20. Looked up from germline, CDR1 is MNHEY and CDR2 is SMNVEV (reference sequence). The CDR3 protein is CASKMTGFDRAVGNQPQHF. In nucleotides, the CDR3 is TGTGCCAGCAAGATGACAGGGTTCGATCGTGCTGTCGGCAATCAGCCCCAGCATTTT.

The chain couples TRBV7-8 to TRBJ1-2; 8 nucleotides match TRBD1. J gave up 7 bases and V 2 bases, and 15 bases lay outside the gene matches. Germline-derived CDR1 and CDR2 are SGHVS and FQNEAQ. CDR3 length: 17 amino acids. The CDR3 region is CASSLLGLGQGSIGYTF. The CDR3 bases are TGTGCCAGCAGCTTATTGGGGCTAGGACAGGGATCTATTGGCTACACCTTC.

DNA for the CDR3: TGTGCCAGCAGCCTCCGACCCCAGGTTGAAGCTTTCTTT. It specifies CASSLRPQVEAFF. The rearrangement joins TRBV11-3 to TRBJ1-1; D not resolved. This CDR3 spans 13 amino acids. With 5 bases removed from V and 7 bases from J, the gap between germline ends came to 14 bases. Germline-derived CDR1 and CDR2 are SGHNT and YENEEA.

This chain links TRBV9 with TRBJ1-2; no definite D call. Germline V gene sequence: CDR1 SGDLS, CDR2 YYNGEE. The CDR3 has 14 amino acids. Between the trimmed V and J ends, which lost 5 bases and 3 bases, there was a span of 14 bases. CDR3 residues: CASRKTEVDYGYTF. CDR3 in DNA: TGTGCCAGCAGAAAAACAGAAGTTGACTATGGCTACACCTTC.

The genes are TRBV4-3 and TRBJ1-2; unclear D gene. This CDR3 region has 14 residues. Per germline, CDR1 LGHNA and CDR2 YSLEER. Deletions cut 0 bases from V and 2 bases from J, with 7 bases between. The CDR3, as DNA: TGCGCCAGCAGCCAAGAGGGCAGGAACTATGGCTACACCTTC. This codes for CASSQEGRNYGYTF.